These T cell receptor beta chains were read from a single sample in a study of CD8+ T cells in alopecia areata. The table came from immunoSEQ multiplex PCR; TCRdb's copy has only in-frame clones and leaves some out. The repertoire holds 150,000 to 200,000 clones, with approximately 59% as singletons. Sequencing was performed on CD4+ T cells sorted from blood, taken at approximately week 60, from a patient treated with tofacitinib. These receptors came from a human donor with alopecia areata. Both conserved end residues are part of each CDR3. A D gene is named only where the DNA matches it firmly.

j_call: TRBJ2-6; d_call: NA; v_call: TRBV4-1; cdr3_aa: CASSQARGGSGANVLTF
j_call: TRBJ1-2; d_call: NA; v_call: TRBV29-1; cdr3_aa: CSVVTLANYGYTF
j_call: TRBJ1-1; d_call: TRBD1; v_call: TRBV29-1; cdr3_aa: CSVGETGYAFF
j_call: TRBJ1-2; d_call: NA; v_call: TRBV7-9; cdr3_aa: CASSPDRGRNYGYTF
j_call: TRBJ1-5; d_call: NA; v_call: TRBV7-8; cdr3_aa: CASSLGPFRGSNQPQHF
j_call: TRBJ1-5; d_call: NA; v_call: TRBV10-3; cdr3_aa: CATRGDNSNQPQHF
j_call: TRBJ2-5; d_call: NA; v_call: TRBV27; cdr3_aa: CASSLRPRGETQYF
j_call: TRBJ2-7; d_call: TRBD2; v_call: TRBV7-9; cdr3_aa: CASSYETSGEQYF
j_call: TRBJ1-2; d_call: NA; v_call: TRBV15; cdr3_aa: CATSRERQVGNGYTF
j_call: TRBJ2-3; d_call: NA; v_call: TRBV23-1; cdr3_aa: CASSHHKGQSIATDTQYF
j_call: TRBJ2-1; d_call: TRBD2; v_call: TRBV9; cdr3_aa: CASSVGGLPSYNEQFF
j_call: TRBJ2-7; d_call: NA; v_call: TRBV29-1; cdr3_aa: CSVSSVNQGYEQYF
j_call: TRBJ2-3; d_call: NA; v_call: TRBV30; cdr3_aa: CAWSVHGGPLTDTQYF
j_call: TRBJ2-3; d_call: TRBD2; v_call: TRBV2; cdr3_aa: CASRRTSGVDTQYF
j_call: TRBJ1-2; d_call: TRBD1; v_call: TRBV7-9; cdr3_aa: CASSFDRGGYTF
j_call: TRBJ2-1; d_call: NA; v_call: TRBV7-2; cdr3_aa: CASSPIQGEQFF
j_call: TRBJ2-6; d_call: NA; v_call: TRBV30; cdr3_aa: CAWTRQASGANVLTF
j_call: TRBJ2-6; d_call: NA; v_call: TRBV30; cdr3_aa: CAWSKRFSGANVLTF
j_call: TRBJ1-5; d_call: TRBD1; v_call: TRBV7-2; cdr3_aa: CASSFRTGEQPQHF
j_call: TRBJ1-1; d_call: NA; v_call: TRBV30; cdr3_aa: CAWSVAMNTEAFF
j_call: TRBJ2-4; d_call: NA; v_call: TRBV7-9; cdr3_aa: CASSLSGVNIQYF
j_call: TRBJ2-3; d_call: NA; v_call: TRBV5-1; cdr3_aa: CASSVAGQNTQYF
j_call: TRBJ1-1; d_call: NA; v_call: TRBV7-9; cdr3_aa: CASSPDWNTEAFF
j_call: TRBJ1-1; d_call: NA; v_call: TRBV6-5; cdr3_aa: CASSKQEMNTEAFF
j_call: TRBJ2-3; d_call: NA; v_call: TRBV5-1; cdr3_aa: CASSVRTDTQYF
j_call: TRBJ2-1; d_call: NA; v_call: TRBV20-1; cdr3_aa: CSASAREQFF
j_call: TRBJ2-2; d_call: NA; v_call: TRBV29-1; cdr3_aa: CSAQMGAGELFF
j_call: TRBJ1-2; d_call: NA; v_call: TRBV14; cdr3_aa: CASSQVTSDGYTF
j_call: TRBJ1-1; d_call: TRBD1; v_call: TRBV30; cdr3_aa: CAWSPGQGSGITEAFF
j_call: TRBJ1-2; d_call: NA; v_call: TRBV27; cdr3_aa: CASSPPGYSIYGYTF
j_call: TRBJ2-3; d_call: TRBD2; v_call: TRBV7-8; cdr3_aa: CASSFDPTLAGGTDTQYF
j_call: TRBJ2-7; d_call: NA; v_call: TRBV11-3; cdr3_aa: CASSLDMSYEQYF
j_call: TRBJ2-2; d_call: NA; v_call: TRBV30; cdr3_aa: CAWSSGLKTGELFF
j_call: TRBJ1-1; d_call: TRBD1; v_call: TRBV20-1; cdr3_aa: CSANPDRGAFF
j_call: TRBJ2-5; d_call: TRBD2; v_call: TRBV5-1; cdr3_aa: CASSLVVSSGGRGLETQYF
j_call: TRBJ1-2; d_call: NA; v_call: TRBV14; cdr3_aa: CASSVGQRYGYTF
j_call: TRBJ2-3; d_call: NA; v_call: TRBV30; cdr3_aa: CAWEGGTDTQYF
j_call: TRBJ2-1; d_call: NA; v_call: TRBV18; cdr3_aa: CASSPPSNSGKSEQFF
j_call: TRBJ2-5; d_call: NA; v_call: TRBV4-2; cdr3_aa: CASRLGGRGETQYF
j_call: TRBJ2-3; d_call: TRBD2; v_call: TRBV29-1; cdr3_aa: CSVVGGAGGTDTQYF
j_call: TRBJ1-5; d_call: NA; v_call: TRBV10-3; cdr3_aa: CAIALDRNQPQHF
j_call: TRBJ2-7; d_call: TRBD1; v_call: TRBV7-9; cdr3_aa: CASSLGQGANEQYF
j_call: TRBJ1-1; d_call: NA; v_call: TRBV5-1; cdr3_aa: CASRSRVMNTEAFF
j_call: TRBJ2-4; d_call: NA; v_call: TRBV25-1; cdr3_aa: CASSGGAKNIQYF
j_call: TRBJ2-5; d_call: NA; v_call: TRBV28; cdr3_aa: CASRGGTQETQYF
j_call: TRBJ1-1; d_call: NA; v_call: TRBV29-1; cdr3_aa: CSVEAQMNTEAFF
j_call: TRBJ1-1; d_call: NA; v_call: TRBV14; cdr3_aa: CASSQEQLEAFF